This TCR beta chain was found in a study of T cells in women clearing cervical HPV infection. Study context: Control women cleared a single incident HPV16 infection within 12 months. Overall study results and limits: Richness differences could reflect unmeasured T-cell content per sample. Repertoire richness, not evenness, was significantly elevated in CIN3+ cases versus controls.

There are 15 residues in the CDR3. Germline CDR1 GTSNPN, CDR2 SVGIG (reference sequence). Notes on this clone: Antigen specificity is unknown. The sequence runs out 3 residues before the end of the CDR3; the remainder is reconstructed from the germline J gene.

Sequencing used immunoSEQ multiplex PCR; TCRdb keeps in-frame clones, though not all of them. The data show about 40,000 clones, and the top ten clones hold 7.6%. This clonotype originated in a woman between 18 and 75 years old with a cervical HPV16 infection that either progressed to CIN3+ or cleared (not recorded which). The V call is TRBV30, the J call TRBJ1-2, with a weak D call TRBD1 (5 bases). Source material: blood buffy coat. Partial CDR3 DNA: TGTGCCTGGAGTGTATTGACAGCAGTCGACGGGGGC. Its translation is CAWSVLTAVDGG. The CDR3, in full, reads CAWSVLTAVDGGYTF.